The next 21 T cell receptor beta chains were all read from a single sample in a study of cytomegalovirus exposure and HLA in healthy donors. In the PCR, 60 Vbeta and 13 Jbeta primers were used. Using immunoSEQ multiplex PCR, the repertoire was profiled, and TCRdb retains in-frame clones only, with some absent. The table includes roughly 180,000 clones, roughly 83% detected once. Sequences were obtained from PBMCs. Receptors originate from a boy younger than 10 in good health and CMV-seronegative.

The genes are TRBV6-1 and TRBJ2-7; maybe TRBD1 (6 bases). Looked up from germline, CDR1 is MNHNS and CDR2 is SASEGT. V was cut by 0 bases and J by 4 bases, with 13 bases left in between. CDR3 size: 15 residues. The CDR3 is CASSEAARGGYEQYV. The CDR3 nucleotides are TGTGCCAGCAGTGAAGCGGCCAGGGGTGGGTACGAGCAGTACGTC.

V is TRBV19 and J is TRBJ1-5, with D possibly TRBD1 on 5 matching bases. Germline CDR1 is LNHDA and CDR2 is SQIVND (reference sequence). This CDR3 is built from 15 residues. Trimming stripped 3 bases from V and 2 bases from J, with 11 bases between. The CDR3 DNA follows: TGTGCCAGTAGTATCCAAGGAGGGGGCAATCAGCCCCAGCATTTT. Amino acids: CASSIQGGGNQPQHF.

The rearrangement uses TRBV5-8 and TRBJ2-5; no clear D. The germline CDR1 and CDR2 sequences are SGHTS and YDEGEE. V lost 0 bases and J lost 1, with 13 bases in between. This CDR3 comprises 16 residues. The CDR3 region has the DNA TGTGCCAGCAGCTTGGCCGCGACATCTCGCCAAGAGACCCAGTACTTC. This gives the protein CASSLAATSRQETQYF.

The rearrangement links TRBV4-1 to TRBJ2-6; 10 nucleotides line up with TRBD1. CDR1 and CDR2 from the germline V gene are MGHRA and YSYEKL. V trimming: 0 bases; J trimming: 0 bases; junction bases outside the gene matches: 8. This CDR3 contains 20 residues. CDR3 amino acids: CASSQDNPTGGFSGANVLTF. CDR3 sequence (DNA): TGCGCCAGCAGCCAAGATAACCCGACAGGGGGCTTCTCTGGGGCCAACGTCCTGACTTTC.

The chain couples TRBV15 to TRBJ1-5; a weak D match, TRBD1 (5 bases). Germline V gives CDR1 LNHNV, CDR2 YYDKDF (reference sequence). Trimming stripped 1 base from V and 4 bases from J, with 11 bases between. The CDR3 is made up of 15 amino acids. Written as DNA, the CDR3 is TGTGCCACCAGCAGAGGGGGCCGGATTAATCAGCCCCAGCATTTT. Translation gives CATSRGGRINQPQHF.

The chain recombines TRBV9 with TRBJ1-2; possibly TRBD1 for D (5 bases). The germline gives CDR1 SGDLS, CDR2 YYNGEE. Trimming removed 0 bases at V and 2 bases at J, with 5 bases between. The CDR3 runs 13 residues. The CDR3 spells CASSVAGNYGYTF. CDR3 bases: TGTGCCAGCAGCGTAGCAGGGAACTATGGCTACACCTTC.

The chain is built from TRBV5-1 and TRBJ2-3; the match to TRBD2 covers 9 bases. Per germline, CDR1 SGHRS and CDR2 YFSETQ. V shed 0 bases, J shed 3 bases, and the junction held 5 bases outside the gene matches. The CDR3 length is 16 residues. DNA for the CDR3: TGCGCCAGCAGCTTGGAAGCGGGGGGAGGAACAGATACGCAGTATTTT. It encodes CASSLEAGGGTDTQYF.

The rearrangement uses TRBV4-3 and TRBJ2-5; 9 bases fit TRBD2. The CDR3 is made up of 17 amino acids. With V trimmed by 4 bases and J by 5 bases, 14 bases remained unmatched. Germline V lookup: CDR1 LGHNA, CDR2 YSLEER. CDR3 sequence (DNA): TGCGCCAGCAGCCCCGGAGGGGGACTAGCTAGGATGGAGACCCAGTACTTC. Translation gives CASSPGGGLARMETQYF.

This clone appeared once. The rearrangement links TRBV5-6 to TRBJ2-5; 12 bases align to TRBD2. The J call is uncertain, as TRBJ2-7 better fits the DNA end. This CDR3 has 15 amino acids. Germline V gives CDR1 SGHDT, CDR2 YYEEEE. CDR3 loop: CASNLAGGGAYEQYF. The CDR3 nucleotides read TGTGCCAGCAACCTAGCGGGAGGGGGGGCCTACGAGCAGTACTTC.

The chain links TRBV5-4 to TRBJ1-2; 9 positions agree with TRBD1. The CDR3 spans 14 residues. V lost 3 bases to trimming and J lost 8 bases; unmatched junction nucleotides: 8. Per germline, CDR1 SGHNT and CDR2 YYREEE (reference sequence). CDR3 region: CASSSDRGIGGYTF. The CDR3 DNA sequence: TGTGCCAGCAGCTCGGACAGGGGAATAGGGGGCTACACCTTC.

The V call is TRBV7-2, the J call TRBJ2-3; possible D gene TRBD2, 7 bases. Trimming stripped 1 base from V and 11 bases from J, with 13 bases between. CDR1 is SGHTA, CDR2 FQGNSA, per germline. CDR3 size: 13 residues. DNA of the CDR3: TGTGCCAGCAGCTTAGTGATGGGGGGGCGGCAGTATTTT. Translated: CASSLVMGGRQYF.

This clone occurred once. This rearrangement joins TRBV6-5 to TRBJ1-2, with D possibly TRBD1 on 6 matching bases. Germline CDR1 reads MNHEY; CDR2 reads SVGAGI. Trimming shortened V by 6 bases and J by 3 bases, and 17 bases separated the two germline ends. CDR3 length: 15 residues. Here the CDR3 reads CASSSGTGTHYGYTF. The CDR3 DNA sequence: TGTGCCAGCAGCTCTGGAACCGGGACACACTATGGCTACACCTTC.

The chain has TRBV6-5 and TRBJ2-4; a weak D match, TRBD2 (6 bases). The CDR3 runs 14 residues. Trimming removed 8 bases at V and 2 bases at J, with 13 bases between. Per the germline V gene, CDR1 is MNHEY and CDR2 is SVGAGI. The CDR3 DNA reads as TGTGCCAGCGCTAATGGCGGGACCAAAAACATTCAGTACTTC. As protein: CASANGGTKNIQYF.

This clone was seen a handful of times. The rearrangement uses TRBV19 and TRBJ1-6, with 8 bases lining up with TRBD1. The CDR3 loop spans 15 amino acids. Germline CDR1 reads LNHDA; CDR2 reads SQIVND (reference sequence). The trim removed 5 bases at V and 7 bases at J, leaving 7 bases unmatched. This CDR3 is CASSDRTGRNSPLHF. Here the CDR3 DNA reads TGTGCCAGTAGTGATCGGACAGGGAGAAATTCACCCCTCCACTTT.

The rearrangement joins TRBV19 to TRBJ1-4; 8 bases map to TRBD1. Germline CDR1 is LNHDA and CDR2 is SQIVND (reference sequence). CDR3 length equals 13 residues. V lost 5 bases, J lost 7 bases, and 3 bases stayed unmatched. DNA of the CDR3: TGTGCCAGTAGTGTCGACAGGGGTGAAAAACTGTTTTTT. It yields the protein CASSVDRGEKLFF.

This CDR3 is CSAPSAGQPQHF. The CDR3 DNA follows: TGCAGCGCCCCTTCTGCGGGTCAGCCCCAGCATTTT. This chain links TRBV29-1 with TRBJ1-5, with D unresolved. This CDR3 comprises 12 residues. Germline loops: CDR1 SQVTM, CDR2 ANQGSEA. Trimming removed 7 bases at V and 6 bases at J, with 13 bases between.

The V call is TRBV10-2, the J call TRBJ2-1, with 15 bases identical to TRBD2. Germline CDR1 WSHSY, CDR2 SAAADI. J was trimmed by 10 bases and V by 5 bases; bases with no gene match: 9. This CDR3 spans 16 amino acids. Here the CDR3 reads CASSPGLAGGPREQFF. In DNA form, the CDR3 reads TGCGCCAGCAGTCCTGGACTAGCGGGAGGGCCGAGAGAGCAGTTCTTC.

The rearrangement links TRBV30 to TRBJ1-1; D ambiguous. Germline V CDR1 and CDR2: GTSNPN, SVGIG (reference sequence). V lost 7 bases, J lost 3 bases, and 9 bases lay in between. CDR3 length equals 11 residues. For the CDR3, the DNA is TGTGCCTATGAGGTGGACACTGAAGCTTTCTTT. Amino acids: CAYEVDTEAFF.

The V call is TRBV5-1, the J call TRBJ2-5; 11 nucleotides align to TRBD1. The J segment lost 4 bases and the V segment lost 5 bases, leaving 4 bases of the junction unmatched. The CDR3 extends over 14 amino acids. From germline, CDR1 is SGHRS and CDR2 YFSETQ. CDR3 in amino acids: CASRGQGGRETQYF. DNA for the CDR3: TGCGCCAGCAGGGGACAGGGGGGGCGAGAGACCCAGTACTTC.

J is TRBJ2-1 and V is TRBV6-1; 8 positions match TRBD2. This CDR3 contains 15 residues. Germline V gene data show CDR1 as MNHNS and CDR2 as SASEGT. Trimming at V came to 1 base and at J to 9 bases, leaving 8 bases not matched to a gene. The CDR3 protein is CASSEVFGGGREQFF. As DNA, the CDR3 is TGTGCCAGCAGTGAAGTCTTCGGGGGGGGGCGTGAGCAGTTCTTC.

The gene calls are TRBV18 and TRBJ1-1, with D tentatively TRBD1 (6 bases). The CDR3 has 13 amino acids. CDR1 is KGHSH and CDR2 is LQKENI in the germline V gene. Trimming pared 8 bases from V and 1 base from J, leaving 11 bases between. In DNA, the CDR3 is TGTGCCAGCACCCAGGGGCAGAACACTGAAGCTTTCTTT. Residues: CASTQGQNTEAFF. Full variable domain (remainder filled in from reference TRBV18 and TRBJ1-1): NAGVMQNPRHLVRRRGQEARLRCSPMKGHSHVYWYRQLPEEGLKFMVYLQKENIIDESGMPKERFSAEFPKEGPSILRIQQVVRGDSAAYFCASTQGQNTEAFFGQGTRLTVV.